The 27 T cell receptor beta chains below come from one sample, sequenced in a study of regulatory T cells in long-lasting Graves disease. Time point reported: newly diagnosed GD, antithyroid drugs for less than 3 months. There was RNA extracted from PBMCs, and the TCR library was made from it. Both iRepertoire HTBI primers and Arm-PCR of CDR3 regions were used to build the TCR beta libraries. TCRdb analysed the multiplex PCR reads with MiXCR anew, one entry per CDR3 protein. The sample lists roughly 610,000 distinct CDR3 sequences, around 15% occurring once. The sample also formed part of further work on T cells in Graves' hyperthyroidism and ophthalmopathy.

This specimen was peripheral blood mononuclear cells (PBMCs), taken at new diagnosis, from a patient treated with antithyroid drugs. These receptors all come from a man between 18 and 29 years old with Graves disease.

This clonotype was found many times. The chain recombines TRBV7-9 with TRBJ1-5; tentative D call: TRBD1 (5 bases). The V gene's germline CDR1 is SEHNR and CDR2 FQNEAQ (reference sequence). The V end lost 9 bases, the J end lost 4 bases, and 13 bases lay between the germline ends. The CDR3 has 13 amino acids. The CDR3 loop is CASQPGGNQPQHF. CDR3 in DNA: TGTGCCAGTCAGCCGGGGGGGAATCAGCCCCAGCATTTT.

At least ten counts were recorded for this clonotype. The chain combines TRBV18 with TRBJ1-1, with TRBD1 identical over 7 bases. The CDR3 consists of 14 residues. After removal of 3 bases from V and 10 bases from J, the junction contained 11 bases not matched to a gene. Germline V lookup: CDR1 KGHSH, CDR2 LQKENI. CDR3 protein: CASSPMDRMLGAFF. The CDR3 nucleotides are TGTGCCAGCTCACCTATGGACAGGATGCTTGGAGCTTTCTTT.

This clonotype turned up a few times. The chain carries TRBV20-1 and TRBJ1-2; 8 positions agree with TRBD1. The ends lost 4 bases at V and 7 bases at J; junction bases unmatched: 8. Germline CDR1 DFQATT, CDR2 SNEGSKA (reference sequence). There are 13 residues in the CDR3. CDR3 DNA: TGCAGTGCTATGGGGCAGGGGGCTGGTGGCTACACCTTC. Its translation is CSAMGQGAGGYTF.

This clonotype came up a few times. V usage is TRBV30 and J usage is TRBJ1-4; no clear D. The CDR3 covers 16 residues. Germline CDR1 is GTSNPN and CDR2 is SVGIG (reference sequence). Trimming pared 3 bases from V and 0 bases from J, leaving 14 bases between. This CDR3 is CAWSTSGIATNEKLFF. The CDR3 DNA is TGTGCCTGGAGCACATCGGGGATTGCAACTAATGAAAAACTGTTTTTT.

This clonotype has at least ten counts. The rearrangement uses TRBV6-2 or TRBV6-3 and TRBJ2-1; D gene unclear. Germline V gives CDR1 MNHEY, CDR2 SVGEGT. V lost 0 bases and J 5 bases, leaving 8 bases between the germline ends. The CDR3 extends over 14 amino acids. CDR3 nucleotide sequence: TGTGCCAGCAGTTACTCCCAGCTTGACAATGAGCAGTTCTTC. Translated: CASSYSQLDNEQFF.

This chain uses TRBV5-4 with TRBJ2-5; 9 bases align to TRBD2. Germline loops: CDR1 SGHNT, CDR2 YYREEE (reference sequence). CDR3 length: 16 amino acids. With V trimmed by 3 bases and J by 5 bases, 11 bases remained unmatched. The CDR3 coding sequence is TGTGCCAGCAGCTCTCAAGAGGCGGGAGGGCCGGAGACCCAGTACTTC. It codes for CASSSQEAGGPETQYF.

This clonotype was seen a few times. The rearrangement uses TRBV6-1 and TRBJ1-1, with D unclear. V was pared by 6 bases and J by 5 bases, with 16 bases between. This CDR3 comprises 14 residues. Germline V gene data show CDR1 as MNHNS and CDR2 as SASEGT. CDR3 sequence: CASRNMAGMTEAFF. In DNA form, the CDR3 reads TGTGCCAGCAGGAACATGGCGGGTATGACTGAAGCTTTCTTT.

V usage is TRBV6-2 or TRBV6-3 and J usage is TRBJ1-5, with 9 bases identical to TRBD1. The CDR3 extends over 16 amino acids. After removal of 0 bases from V and 7 bases from J, the junction contained 7 bases not matched to a gene. The V gene's germline CDR1 is MNHEY and CDR2 SVGEGT. The DNA for the CDR3 is TGTGCCAGCAGTTACTCAGGGACAGGGATTTTCCAGCCCCAGCATTTT. Protein sequence: CASSYSGTGIFQPQHF.

This clonotype was picked up many times. This chain connects TRBV13 to TRBJ1-1; D possibly corresponds to TRBD1 (6 bases). CDR1 and CDR2 from the germline V gene are PRHDT and FYEKMQ (reference sequence). CDR3 length: 15 residues. V lost 5 bases, J lost 6 bases, and 19 bases lay in between. The CDR3 is CASSNTPGAGAEAFF. Here the CDR3 DNA reads TGTGCCAGCAGCAACACCCCGGGGGCTGGAGCTGAAGCTTTCTTT.

This clonotype has a handful of counts. V usage is TRBV3-1 and J usage is TRBJ1-2; D is unresolved. Trimming took 0 bases from V and 4 from J, leaving 9 bases between them. This CDR3 region has 14 residues. The germline V gene has CDR1 LGHDT and CDR2 YNNKEL (reference sequence). The CDR3 here is CASSQDLVVYGYTF. DNA for the CDR3: TGTGCCAGCAGCCAAGATCTTGTGGTCTATGGCTACACCTTC.

The chain combines TRBV5-6 with TRBJ1-2; 9 bases are a match to TRBD1. Germline-derived CDR1 and CDR2 are SGHDT and YYEEEE. This CDR3 has 16 residues. The ends lost 3 bases at V and 7 bases at J; junction bases unmatched: 13. The CDR3 spells CASSSLGGTGILGYTF. The CDR3 nucleotides read TGTGCCAGCAGCTCCCTGGGGGGGACAGGGATTCTTGGCTACACCTTC.

This clonotype appeared many times. V and J are TRBV6-1 and TRBJ2-3, with TRBD2 identical over 9 bases. The germline V gene encodes CDR1 MNHNS and CDR2 SASEGT. This CDR3 contains 15 residues. The ends lost 4 bases at V and 4 bases at J; junction bases unmatched: 6. The CDR3 coding sequence is TGTGCCAGCAGTGTTGGAGCGGGAGGTTCAGATACGCAGTATTTT. This codes for CASSVGAGGSDTQYF.

This clonotype was detected only a few times. The chain has TRBV19 and TRBJ2-7; weak D call: TRBD2 (5 bases). Trimming took 4 bases from V and 0 from J, leaving 19 bases between them. Germline values: CDR1 LNHDA, CDR2 SQIVND (reference sequence). CDR3 length: 17 residues. The CDR3 is CASSRAPEERTSYEQYF. As DNA, the CDR3 is TGTGCCAGTAGTAGGGCCCCAGAAGAGCGGACCTCCTACGAGCAGTACTTC.

The sample holds a few counts of this clonotype. A much more abundant neighbour one base away suggests this may be a read error. The V gene is TRBV6-2 or TRBV6-3, the J gene TRBJ2-7, with D possibly TRBD2 on 5 matching bases. CDR3 length: 14 amino acids. From germline, CDR1 is MNHEY and CDR2 SVGEGT. V lost 8 bases and J 0 bases, leaving 14 bases between the germline ends. CDR3 sequence (DNA): TGTGCCAGCTTCGGCGGGCCGAGCTCCTACGAGCAGTACTTC. It encodes CASFGGPSSYEQYF.

This clonotype was observed a handful of times. The V call is TRBV27, the J call TRBJ1-3; a possible D gene is TRBD1 (5 bases). Trimming removed 10 bases from V and 4 bases from J, with 14 bases in between. CDR1 and CDR2 (germline): MNHEY, SMNVEV (reference sequence). This CDR3 contains 13 residues. The CDR3 region is CATMGLRGNTIYF. CDR3 nucleotides: TGTGCCACCATGGGACTAAGAGGAAACACCATATATTTT.

The chain combines TRBV6-9 with TRBJ2-1; D is unresolved. The germline CDR1 and CDR2 sequences are MNHGY and SVAAGI. The V end lost 3 bases, the J end lost 2 bases, and 8 bases lay between the germline ends. This CDR3 has 14 amino acids. This CDR3 is CASSYPGAYNEQFF. CDR3 DNA: TGTGCCAGCAGTTACCCCGGAGCCTACAATGAGCAGTTCTTC.

This clonotype was counted many times. V and J are TRBV18 and TRBJ1-1; tentative D call: TRBD1 (6 bases). CDR1 and CDR2 from the germline V gene are KGHSH and LQKENI. Trimming removed 5 bases at V and 0 bases at J, with 10 bases between. The CDR3 consists of 14 residues. The CDR3 is CASSATGLNTEAFF. Written as DNA, the CDR3 is TGTGCCAGCTCAGCAACAGGGTTGAACACTGAAGCTTTCTTT.

This clonotype came up many times. The V gene is TRBV20-1, the J gene TRBJ1-1; possible D gene TRBD1, 5 bases. CDR3 size: 12 residues. Germline-derived CDR1 and CDR2 are DFQATT and SNEGSKA (reference sequence). The ends were cut back, 5 bases at V and 1 base at J, with 8 bases in the middle. The CDR3 nucleotides read TGCAGTGCTGAGGACACGAACACTGAAGCTTTCTTT. Encoded protein: CSAEDTNTEAFF.

This clonotype was detected a few times. The chain has TRBV6-1 and TRBJ1-5, with D uncertain. With 6 bases removed from V and 4 bases from J, the gap between germline ends came to 16 bases. CDR1 is MNHNS, CDR2 SASEGT, per germline. This CDR3 contains 15 residues. The CDR3 DNA is TGTGCCAGCAGGGAAACGGGCGCGATGAATCAGCCCCAGCATTTT. This sequence encodes CASRETGAMNQPQHF.

This clonotype was seen repeatedly, ten times or more. The J gene is TRBJ2-7, the V gene TRBV27; D could derive from TRBD1 or TRBD2 (5 bases each). Per the germline V gene, CDR1 is MNHEY and CDR2 is SMNVEV (reference sequence). V was shortened by 5 bases and J by 4 bases, with 15 bases between the two germline ends. The CDR3 totals 14 residues. The CDR3 sequence: CASSRAGATYEQYF. The CDR3 DNA reads TGTGCCAGCAGTCGAGCCGGGGCAACGTACGAGCAGTACTTC.

Ten or more counts support this clonotype. Sequence at one end of the junction differs from germline and may be a read error. This chain links TRBV5-1 with TRBJ2-1; D not resolved. The CDR3 totals 13 residues. CDR1 and CDR2 (germline): SGHRS, YFSETQ. This CDR3 reads CASSLGLGNEQFF. The CDR3 nucleotides are TGTGCCAGCAGCTTAGGCCTCGGCAATGAGCAGTTCTTC.

This clonotype came up many times. The chain has TRBV7-8 and TRBJ2-1, with 8 nucleotides matching TRBD2. The CDR3 runs to 12 residues. V dropped 0 bases and J dropped 13; count of bases not matched to a gene: 2. In germline, CDR1 is SGHVS, CDR2 FQNEAQ. CDR3 bases: TGTGCCAGCAGCTTAGCCGGGACTAGACAGTTCTTC. Protein sequence: CASSLAGTRQFF.

This clonotype was found many times. Relative to the germline gene, one junction end is altered; a read error may explain this. This chain links TRBV6-2 or TRBV6-3 with TRBJ2-7, with D possibly TRBD1 on 5 matching bases. Germline lookup yields CDR1 MNHEY and CDR2 SVGEGT. The CDR3 is 15 residues long. CDR3 DNA: TGTACCAGCAGTTCGATAGACAGCTCCTCCTACGAGCAGTACTTC. Translating gives CTSSSIDSSSYEQYF.

This clonotype was found many times. This sequence joins TRBV30 and TRBJ2-7; D assignment may be TRBD1 or TRBD2 (5 bases each). The CDR3 spans 15 residues. V gave up 4 bases and J gave up 2 bases, with 18 bases separating them. From germline, CDR1 is GTSNPN and CDR2 SVGIG (reference sequence). The CDR3: CAWIWGSQGTYEQYF. The CDR3 DNA follows: TGTGCCTGGATTTGGGGGAGCCAGGGTACCTACGAGCAGTACTTC.

This clonotype was recorded at least ten times. V gene TRBV2 combines with J gene TRBJ1-5, with 7 positions matching TRBD1. The CDR3 spans 14 residues. Germline V gene data show CDR1 as SNHLY and CDR2 as FYNNEI. Losses at the gene ends were 6 bases for V and 11 bases for J; bases not matched to a gene: 13. The CDR3 spells CASRRTGSVPTQHF. The CDR3 nucleotides read TGTGCCAGCAGGAGGACAGGCTCAGTGCCGACCCAGCATTTT.

Regarding this clonotype: Germline and junction disagree at one end, which may indicate a read error. V and J are TRBV9 and TRBJ1-1; D gene uncertain. This CDR3 has 16 residues. Germline V CDR1 and CDR2: SGDLS, YYNGEE. The chain's CDR3 is CASSVLVAGSKTEALF. DNA for the CDR3: TGTGCCAGCAGCGTACTAGTGGCGGGCAGCAAGACTGAAGCTCTCTTT. The variable domain in full, with the rest retrieved from reference TRBV9 and TRBJ1-1, is DSGVTQTPKHLITATGQRVTLRCSPRSGDLSVYWYQQSLDQGLQFLIQYYNGEERAKGNILERFSAQQFPDLHSELNLSSLELGDSALYFCASSVLVAGSKTEALFGQGTRLTVV.

The chain carries TRBV20-1 and TRBJ1-4, with 9 bases fitting TRBD1. The germline V gene encodes CDR1 DFQATT and CDR2 SNEGSKA (reference sequence). V lost 0 bases and J lost 7; bases outside the gene matches: 6. The CDR3 runs 15 residues. The CDR3 is CSAREPATGGEKLFF. The CDR3 DNA reads as TGCAGTGCTAGAGAGCCAGCGACAGGGGGTGAAAAACTGTTTTTT.